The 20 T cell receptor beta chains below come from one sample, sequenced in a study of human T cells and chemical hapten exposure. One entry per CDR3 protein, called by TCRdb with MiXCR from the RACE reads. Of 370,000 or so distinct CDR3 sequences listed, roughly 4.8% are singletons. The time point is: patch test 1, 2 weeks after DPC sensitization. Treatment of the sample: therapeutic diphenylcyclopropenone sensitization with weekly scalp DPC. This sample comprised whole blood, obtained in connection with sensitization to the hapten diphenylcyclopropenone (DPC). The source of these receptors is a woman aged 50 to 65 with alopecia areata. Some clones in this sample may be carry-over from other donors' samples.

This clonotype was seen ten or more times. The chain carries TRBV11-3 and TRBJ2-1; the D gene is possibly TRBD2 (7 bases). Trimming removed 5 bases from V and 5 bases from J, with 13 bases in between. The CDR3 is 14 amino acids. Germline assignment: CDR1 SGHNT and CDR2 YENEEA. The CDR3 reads CASSQGGAHNEQFF. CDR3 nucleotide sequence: TGTGCCAGCAGCCAAGGGGGGGCCCACAATGAGCAGTTCTTC.

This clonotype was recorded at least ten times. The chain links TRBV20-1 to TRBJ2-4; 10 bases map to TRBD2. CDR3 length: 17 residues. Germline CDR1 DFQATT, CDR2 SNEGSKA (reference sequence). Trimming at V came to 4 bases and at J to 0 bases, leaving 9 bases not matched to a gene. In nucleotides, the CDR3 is TGCAGTGCTAATTCTGGACTAGCGGAGCTAGCCAAAAACATTCAGTACTTC. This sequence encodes CSANSGLAELAKNIQYF.

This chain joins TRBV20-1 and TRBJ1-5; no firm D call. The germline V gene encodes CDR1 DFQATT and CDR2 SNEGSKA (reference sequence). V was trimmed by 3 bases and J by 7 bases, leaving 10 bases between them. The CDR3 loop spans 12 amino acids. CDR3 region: CSARRGRQPQHF. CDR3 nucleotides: TGCAGTGCTAGGAGAGGCCGCCAGCCCCAGCATTTT.

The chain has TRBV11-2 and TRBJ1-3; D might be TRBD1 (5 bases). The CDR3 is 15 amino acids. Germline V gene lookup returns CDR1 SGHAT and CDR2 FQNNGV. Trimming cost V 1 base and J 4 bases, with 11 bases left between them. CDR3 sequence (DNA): TGTGCCAGCAGCTTAGGATTGACAGCAGGAAACACCATATATTTT. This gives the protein CASSLGLTAGNTIYF.

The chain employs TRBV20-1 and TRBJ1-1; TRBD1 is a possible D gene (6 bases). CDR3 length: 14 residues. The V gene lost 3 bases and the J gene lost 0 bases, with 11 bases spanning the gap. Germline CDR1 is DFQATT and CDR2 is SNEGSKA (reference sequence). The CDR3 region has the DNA TGCAGTGCTAGTCGGAGGGACATGAACACTGAAGCTTTCTTT. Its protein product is CSASRRDMNTEAFF.

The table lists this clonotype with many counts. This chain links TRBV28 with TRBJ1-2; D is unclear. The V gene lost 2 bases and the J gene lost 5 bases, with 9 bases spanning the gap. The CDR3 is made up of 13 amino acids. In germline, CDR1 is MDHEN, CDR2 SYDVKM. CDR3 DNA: TGTGCCAGCAGTTTAACCCAAATTTATGGCTACACCTTC. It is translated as CASSLTQIYGYTF.

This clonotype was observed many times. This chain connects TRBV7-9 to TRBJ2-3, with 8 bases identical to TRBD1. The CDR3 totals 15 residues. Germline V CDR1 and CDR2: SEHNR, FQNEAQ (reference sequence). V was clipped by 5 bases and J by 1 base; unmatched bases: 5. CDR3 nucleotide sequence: TGTGCCAGCAGCCCTCAGGGGGCTCGCACAGATACGCAGTATTTT. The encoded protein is CASSPQGARTDTQYF. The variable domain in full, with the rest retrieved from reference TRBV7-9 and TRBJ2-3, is DTGVSQNPRHKITKRGQNVTFRCDPISEHNRLYWYRQTLGQGPEFLTYFQNEAQLEKSRLLSDRFSAERPKGSFSTLEIQRTEQGDSAMYLCASSPQGARTDTQYFGPGTRLTVL.

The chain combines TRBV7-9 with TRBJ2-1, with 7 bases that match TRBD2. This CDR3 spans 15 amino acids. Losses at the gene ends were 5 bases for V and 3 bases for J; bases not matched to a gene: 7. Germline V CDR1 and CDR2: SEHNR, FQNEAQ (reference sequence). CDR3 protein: CASSPVLAVYNEQFF. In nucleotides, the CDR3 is TGTGCCAGCAGCCCCGTCCTAGCGGTCTACAATGAGCAGTTCTTC.

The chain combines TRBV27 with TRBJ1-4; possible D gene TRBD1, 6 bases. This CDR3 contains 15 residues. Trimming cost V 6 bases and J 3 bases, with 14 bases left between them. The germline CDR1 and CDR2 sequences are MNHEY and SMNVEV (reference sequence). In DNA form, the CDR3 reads TGTGCCAGCAGGCCAGGGGAATTGCCTAATGAAAAACTGTTTTTT. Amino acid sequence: CASRPGELPNEKLFF.

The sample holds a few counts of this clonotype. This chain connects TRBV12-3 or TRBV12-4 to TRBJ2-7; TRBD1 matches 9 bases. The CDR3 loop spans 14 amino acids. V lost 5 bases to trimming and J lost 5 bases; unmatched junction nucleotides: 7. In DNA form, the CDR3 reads TGTGCCAGCAGTCACCAGGGACAGGGAAACGAGCAGTACTTC. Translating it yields CASSHQGQGNEQYF.

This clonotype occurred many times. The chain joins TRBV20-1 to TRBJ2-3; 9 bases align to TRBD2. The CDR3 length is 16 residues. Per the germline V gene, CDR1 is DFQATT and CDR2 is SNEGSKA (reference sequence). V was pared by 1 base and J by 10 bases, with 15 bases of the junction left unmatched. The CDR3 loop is CSARVGVAGVGGPQYF. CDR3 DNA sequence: TGCAGTGCTAGAGTCGGGGTAGCGGGAGTAGGCGGTCCGCAGTATTTT.

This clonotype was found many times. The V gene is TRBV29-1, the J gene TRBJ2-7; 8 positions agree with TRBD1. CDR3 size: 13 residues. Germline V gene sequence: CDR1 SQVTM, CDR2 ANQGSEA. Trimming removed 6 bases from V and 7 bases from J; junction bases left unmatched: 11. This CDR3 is CSVPGQGAGEQYF. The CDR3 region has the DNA TGCAGCGTCCCCGGGCAGGGGGCAGGGGAGCAGTACTTC.

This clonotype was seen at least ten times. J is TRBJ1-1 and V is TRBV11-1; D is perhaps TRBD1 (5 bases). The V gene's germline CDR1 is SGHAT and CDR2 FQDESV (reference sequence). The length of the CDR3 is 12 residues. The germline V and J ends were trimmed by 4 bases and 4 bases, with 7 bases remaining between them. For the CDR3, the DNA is TGTGCCAGCAGCTGGCAGGGCACTGAAGCTTTCTTT. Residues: CASSWQGTEAFF.

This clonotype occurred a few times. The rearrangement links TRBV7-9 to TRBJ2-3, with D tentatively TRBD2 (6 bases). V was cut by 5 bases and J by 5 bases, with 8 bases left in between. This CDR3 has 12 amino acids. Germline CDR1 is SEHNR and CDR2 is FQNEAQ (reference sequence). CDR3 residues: CASSLGLDTQYF. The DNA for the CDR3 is TGTGCCAGCAGCCTGGGACTAGATACGCAGTATTTT. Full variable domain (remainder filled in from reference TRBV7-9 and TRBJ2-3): DTGVSQNPRHKITKRGQNVTFRCDPISEHNRLYWYRQTLGQGPEFLTYFQNEAQLEKSRLLSDRFSAERPKGSFSTLEIQRTEQGDSAMYLCASSLGLDTQYFGPGTRLTVL.

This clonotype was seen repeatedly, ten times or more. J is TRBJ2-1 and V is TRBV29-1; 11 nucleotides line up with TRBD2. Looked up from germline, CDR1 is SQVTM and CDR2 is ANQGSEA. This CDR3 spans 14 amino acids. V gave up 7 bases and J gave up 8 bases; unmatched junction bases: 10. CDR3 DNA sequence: TGCAGCGCCTTCACTAGCGGGAGAGGGGATGAGCAGTTCTTC. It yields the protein CSAFTSGRGDEQFF.

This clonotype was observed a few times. CDR3 in DNA: TGCAGCGTTGCCGGCGGGGCGAACACCGGGGAGCTGTTTTTT. This translates into CSVAGGANTGELFF. This chain joins TRBV29-1 and TRBJ2-2; D is possibly TRBD2 (6 bases). The V end lost 4 bases, the J end lost 0 bases, and 9 bases lay between the germline ends. The length of the CDR3 is 14 residues. Germline V lookup: CDR1 SQVTM, CDR2 ANQGSEA.

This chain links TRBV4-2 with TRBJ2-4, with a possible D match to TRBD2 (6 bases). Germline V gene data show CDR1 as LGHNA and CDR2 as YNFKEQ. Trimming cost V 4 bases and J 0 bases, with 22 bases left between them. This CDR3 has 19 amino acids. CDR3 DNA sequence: TGTGCCAGCAGCCCGCGTGTTAGCGGCACAGGACTAGCCAAAAACATTCAGTACTTC. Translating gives CASSPRVSGTGLAKNIQYF.

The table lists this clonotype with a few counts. CDR3 sequence reads: CASSLLAETNTEAFF. CDR3 sequence (DNA): TGTGCCAGCAGTTTATTGGCAGAGACTAACACTGAAGCTTTCTTT. The chain links TRBV27 to TRBJ1-1, with D uncertain. V was shortened by 1 base and J by 2 bases, with 11 bases between the two germline ends. The CDR3 spans 15 residues. Germline CDR1 and CDR2: MNHEY and SMNVEV (reference sequence).

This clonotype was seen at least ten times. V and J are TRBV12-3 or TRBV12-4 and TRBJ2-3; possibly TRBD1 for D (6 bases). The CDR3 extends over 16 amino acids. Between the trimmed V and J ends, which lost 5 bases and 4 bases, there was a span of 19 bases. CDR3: CASSPTGSAISDTQYF. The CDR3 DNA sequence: TGTGCCAGCAGTCCTACAGGGTCAGCCATATCAGATACGCAGTATTTT.

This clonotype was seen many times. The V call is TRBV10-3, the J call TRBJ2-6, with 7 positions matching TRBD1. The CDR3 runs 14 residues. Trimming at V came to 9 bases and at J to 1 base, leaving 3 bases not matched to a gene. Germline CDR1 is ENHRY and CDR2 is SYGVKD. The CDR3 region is CAICRGSGANVLTF. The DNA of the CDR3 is TGTGCCATTTGCAGGGGGTCTGGGGCCAACGTCCTGACTTTC.